This TCR delta chain was found in a study of γδ T cells in repeated Plasmodium falciparum infection. In the study overall: Samples were taken at baseline, before some infections, and 21 days after each. Overall study findings and caveats: Compared with Australian children, Malian Vdelta2-negative repertoires seemed more clonal, less diverse, less shared.

Germline V CDR1 and CDR2: TSWWSYY, QGS. This CDR3 region has 24 residues. The V segment lost 1 base and the J segment 0 bases; nucleotides outside the gene matches: 28. The sample holds a few counts of this clone. Its antigen is not identified. The protein TCRdb lists belongs to a much larger clone and differs from this DNA's translation at residue 11, which points to a read error; the protein shown is made from the DNA. Each sorted gammadelta sample had TRG and TRD chains sequenced. TCRdb re-analyzed the multiplex PCR reads via CATT. The sample lists 75,000 to 95,000 delta-chain clones; more than 0.85% were seen once. Gammadelta T cells were flow-sorted from PBMC into Vgamma9/Vdelta2+ and Vdelta2-negative populations for bulk analysis.

Material: gamma-delta T cells from blood. This receptor was obtained from a pool of human donors (malaria-infected and uninfected, not separated). The V and J genes are TRDV1 and TRDJ1; 8 bases are shared with TRDD3. Since TCRdb gives no J gene, matching the DNA to germline was used here to assign it. The CDR3 spells CALGERGFYPCWGRRGRYTDKLIF. CDR3 coding DNA: TGTGCTCTTGGGGAACGAGGCTTCTACCCCTGCTGGGGGAGACGGGGTAGGTACACCGATAAACTCATCTTT.